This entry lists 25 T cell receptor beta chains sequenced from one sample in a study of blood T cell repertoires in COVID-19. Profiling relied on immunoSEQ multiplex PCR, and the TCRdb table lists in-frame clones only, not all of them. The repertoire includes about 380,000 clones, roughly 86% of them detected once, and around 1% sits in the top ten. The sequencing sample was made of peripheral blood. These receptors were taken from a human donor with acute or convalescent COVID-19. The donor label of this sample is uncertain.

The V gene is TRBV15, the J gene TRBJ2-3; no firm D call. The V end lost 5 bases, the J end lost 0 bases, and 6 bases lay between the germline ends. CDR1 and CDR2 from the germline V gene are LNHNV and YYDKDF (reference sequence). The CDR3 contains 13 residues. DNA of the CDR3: TGTGCCACCAGCCGGAGAAGCACAGATACGCAGTATTTT. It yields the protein CATSRRSTDTQYF.

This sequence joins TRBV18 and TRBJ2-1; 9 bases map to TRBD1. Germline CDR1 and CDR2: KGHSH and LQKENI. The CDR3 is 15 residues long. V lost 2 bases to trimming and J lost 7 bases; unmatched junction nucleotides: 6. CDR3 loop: CASSPGTGHANEQFF. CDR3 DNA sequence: TGTGCCAGCTCACCAGGGACAGGGCATGCGAATGAGCAGTTCTTC.

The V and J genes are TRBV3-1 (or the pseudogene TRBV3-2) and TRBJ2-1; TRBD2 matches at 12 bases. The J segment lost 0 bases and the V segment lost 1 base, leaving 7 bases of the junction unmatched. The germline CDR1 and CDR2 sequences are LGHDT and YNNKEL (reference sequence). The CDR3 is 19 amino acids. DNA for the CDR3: TGTGCCAGCAGCCAAGTTTATACTAGCGGGGGGAGCTCCTACAATGAGCAGTTCTTC. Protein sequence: CASSQVYTSGGSSYNEQFF.

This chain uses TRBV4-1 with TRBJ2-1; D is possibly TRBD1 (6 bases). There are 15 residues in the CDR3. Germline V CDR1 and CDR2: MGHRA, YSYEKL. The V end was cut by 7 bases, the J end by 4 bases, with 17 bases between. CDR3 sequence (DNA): TGCGCCAGCAACGCCCCCGGACAGTATTACAATGAGCAGTTCTTC. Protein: CASNAPGQYYNEQFF.

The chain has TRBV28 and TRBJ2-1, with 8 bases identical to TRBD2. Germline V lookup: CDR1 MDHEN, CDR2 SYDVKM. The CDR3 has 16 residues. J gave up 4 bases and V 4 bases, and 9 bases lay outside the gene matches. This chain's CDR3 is CASSWDSGAIYNEQFF. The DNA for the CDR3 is TGTGCCAGCAGTTGGGATAGCGGGGCCATTTACAATGAGCAGTTCTTC.

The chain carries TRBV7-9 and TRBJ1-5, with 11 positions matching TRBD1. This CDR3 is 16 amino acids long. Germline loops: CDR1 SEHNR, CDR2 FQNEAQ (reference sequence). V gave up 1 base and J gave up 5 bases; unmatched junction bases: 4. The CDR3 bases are TGTGCCAGCAGCTTAGGGACAGGGGGCGCCGATCAGCCCCAGCATTTT. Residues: CASSLGTGGADQPQHF. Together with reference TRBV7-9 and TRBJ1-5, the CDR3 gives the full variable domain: DTGVSQNPRHKITKRGQNVTFRCDPISEHNRLYWYRQTLGQGPEFLTYFQNEAQLEKSRLLSDRFSAERPKGSFSTLEIQRTEQGDSAMYLCASSLGTGGADQPQHFGDGTRLSIL.

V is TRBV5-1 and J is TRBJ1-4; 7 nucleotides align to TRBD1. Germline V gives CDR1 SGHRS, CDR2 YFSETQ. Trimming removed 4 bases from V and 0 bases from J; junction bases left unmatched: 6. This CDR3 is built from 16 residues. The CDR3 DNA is TGCGCCAGCAGCCGTAGACAGGGAGCAACTAATGAAAAACTGTTTTTT. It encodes CASSRRQGATNEKLFF.

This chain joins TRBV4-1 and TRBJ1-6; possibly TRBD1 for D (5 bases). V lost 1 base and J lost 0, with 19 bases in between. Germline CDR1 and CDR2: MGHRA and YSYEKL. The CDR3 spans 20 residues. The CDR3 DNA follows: TGCGCCAGCAGCCAAGGGGTCGGGGGGAGCTCTAGCTCCTATAATTCACCCCTCCACTTT. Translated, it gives CASSQGVGGSSSSYNSPLHF.

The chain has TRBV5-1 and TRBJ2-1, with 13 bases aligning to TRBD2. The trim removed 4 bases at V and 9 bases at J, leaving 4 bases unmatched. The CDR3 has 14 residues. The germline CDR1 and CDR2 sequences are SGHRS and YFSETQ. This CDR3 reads CASSETSGRTEQFF. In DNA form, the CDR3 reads TGCGCCAGCAGCGAGACTAGCGGGAGGACTGAGCAGTTCTTC.

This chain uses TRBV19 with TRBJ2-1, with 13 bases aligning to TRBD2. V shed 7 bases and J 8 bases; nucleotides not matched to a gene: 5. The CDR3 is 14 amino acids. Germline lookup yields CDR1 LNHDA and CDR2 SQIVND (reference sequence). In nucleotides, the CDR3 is TGTGCCAGTATCGGGACTAGCGGGGTGGATGAGCAGTTCTTC. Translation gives CASIGTSGVDEQFF.

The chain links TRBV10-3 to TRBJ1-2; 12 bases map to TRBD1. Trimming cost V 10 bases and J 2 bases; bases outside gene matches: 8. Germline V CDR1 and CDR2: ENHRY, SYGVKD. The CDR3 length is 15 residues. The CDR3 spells CATRGGQGANYGYTF. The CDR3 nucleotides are TGTGCCACCCGCGGGGGACAGGGGGCGAACTATGGCTACACCTTC.

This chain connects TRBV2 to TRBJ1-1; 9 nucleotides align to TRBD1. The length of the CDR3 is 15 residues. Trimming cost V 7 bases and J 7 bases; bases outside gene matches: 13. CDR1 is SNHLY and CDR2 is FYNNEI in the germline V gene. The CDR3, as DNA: TGTGCCAGCACTTCACAGGGGGCGTCGAGTAGTGAAGCTTTCTTT. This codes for CASTSQGASSSEAFF.

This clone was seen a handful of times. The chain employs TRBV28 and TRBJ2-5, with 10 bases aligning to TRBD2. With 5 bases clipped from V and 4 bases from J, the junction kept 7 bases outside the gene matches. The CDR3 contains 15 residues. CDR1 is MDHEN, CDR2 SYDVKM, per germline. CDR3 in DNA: TGTGCCAGCAGTGGGGCGGGACTAGCGCGAGAGACCCAGTACTTC. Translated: CASSGAGLARETQYF. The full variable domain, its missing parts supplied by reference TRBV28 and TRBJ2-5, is DVKVTQSSRYLVKRTGEKVFLECVQDMDHENMFWYRQDPGLGLRLIYFSYDVKMKEKGDIPEGYSVSREKKERFSLILESASTNQTSMYLCASSGAGLARETQYFGPGTRLLVL.

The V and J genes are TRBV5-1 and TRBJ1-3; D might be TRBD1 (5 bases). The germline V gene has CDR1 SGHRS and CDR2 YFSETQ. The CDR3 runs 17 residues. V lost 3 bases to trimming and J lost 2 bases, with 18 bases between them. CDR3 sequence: CASSSTDSVGTGNTIYF. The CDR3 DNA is TGCGCCAGCAGCTCCACTGACAGCGTAGGCACTGGAAACACCATATATTTT.

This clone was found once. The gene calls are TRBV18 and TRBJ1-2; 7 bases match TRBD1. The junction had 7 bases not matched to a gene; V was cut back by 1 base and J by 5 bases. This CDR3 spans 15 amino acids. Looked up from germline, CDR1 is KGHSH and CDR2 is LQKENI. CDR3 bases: TGTGCCAGCTCACCACGGACAGGTCCCGCGTATGGCTACACCTTC. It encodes CASSPRTGPAYGYTF. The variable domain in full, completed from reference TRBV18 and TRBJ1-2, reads NAGVMQNPRHLVRRRGQEARLRCSPMKGHSHVYWYRQLPEEGLKFMVYLQKENIIDESGMPKERFSAEFPKEGPSILRIQQVVRGDSAAYFCASSPRTGPAYGYTFGSGTRLTVV.

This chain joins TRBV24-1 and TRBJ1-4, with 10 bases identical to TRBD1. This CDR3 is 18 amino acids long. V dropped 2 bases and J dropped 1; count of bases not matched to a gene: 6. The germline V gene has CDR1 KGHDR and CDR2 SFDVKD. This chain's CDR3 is CATSDSGQGIGTNEKLFF. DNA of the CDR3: TGTGCCACCAGTGATTCGGGACAGGGGATAGGAACTAATGAAAAACTGTTTTTT.

The CDR3 sequence is CASSLATGGSYGYTF. DNA of the CDR3: TGTGCCAGCAGTTTAGCCACGGGGGGCTCCTATGGCTACACCTTC. J is TRBJ1-2 and V is TRBV27, with a tentative D call TRBD1 (6 bases). With 2 bases removed from V and 4 bases from J, the gap between germline ends came to 14 bases. Germline V gene data show CDR1 as MNHEY and CDR2 as SMNVEV (reference sequence). The CDR3 consists of 15 residues.

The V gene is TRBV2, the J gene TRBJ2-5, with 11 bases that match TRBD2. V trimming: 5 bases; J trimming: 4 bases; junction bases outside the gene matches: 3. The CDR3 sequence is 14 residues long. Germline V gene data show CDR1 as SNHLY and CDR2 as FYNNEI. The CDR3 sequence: CASSRLAGLETQYF. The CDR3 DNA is TGTGCCAGCAGTCGACTAGCGGGATTAGAGACCCAGTACTTC. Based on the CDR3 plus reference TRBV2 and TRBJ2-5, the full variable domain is EPEVTQTPSHQVTQMGQEVILRCVPISNHLYFYWYRQILGQKVEFLVSFYNNEISEKSEIFDDQFSVERPDGSNFTLKIRSTKLEDSAMYFCASSRLAGLETQYFGPGTRLLVL.

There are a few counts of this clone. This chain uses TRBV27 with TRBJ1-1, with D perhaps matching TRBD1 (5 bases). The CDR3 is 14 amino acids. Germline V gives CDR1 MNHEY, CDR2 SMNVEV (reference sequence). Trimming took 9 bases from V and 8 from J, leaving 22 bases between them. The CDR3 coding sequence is TGTGCCAGAGAACCGGGACGGACTAATTCGGAAGCTTTCTTT. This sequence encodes CAREPGRTNSEAFF.

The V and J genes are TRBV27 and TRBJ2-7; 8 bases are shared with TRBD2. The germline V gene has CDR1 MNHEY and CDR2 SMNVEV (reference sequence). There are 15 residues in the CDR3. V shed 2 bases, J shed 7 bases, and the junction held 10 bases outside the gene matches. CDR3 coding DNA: TGTGCCAGCAGTTTAAGCGGGGGAATTATGAGGGAGCAGTACTTC. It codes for CASSLSGGIMREQYF.

The CDR3 loop is CASSQPGQTGRRGEKLFF. The DNA of the CDR3 is TGTGCCAGCAGTCAACCGGGACAGACAGGGAGAAGGGGTGAAAAACTGTTTTTT. The rearrangement links TRBV2 to TRBJ1-4; 7 bases map to TRBD1. After removal of 5 bases from V and 7 bases from J, the junction contained 19 bases not matched to a gene. The CDR3 sequence is 18 residues long. Germline loops: CDR1 SNHLY, CDR2 FYNNEI.

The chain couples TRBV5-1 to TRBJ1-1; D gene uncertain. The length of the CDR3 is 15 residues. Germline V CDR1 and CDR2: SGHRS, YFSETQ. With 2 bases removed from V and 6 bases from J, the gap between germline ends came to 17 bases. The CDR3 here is CASSLPEPILPEAFF. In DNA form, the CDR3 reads TGCGCCAGCAGCTTACCGGAGCCCATTCTCCCTGAAGCTTTCTTT.

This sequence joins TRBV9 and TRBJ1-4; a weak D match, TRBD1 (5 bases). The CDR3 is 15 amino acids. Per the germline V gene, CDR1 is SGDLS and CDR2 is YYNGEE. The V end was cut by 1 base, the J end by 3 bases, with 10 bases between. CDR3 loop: CASSVLGAPNEKLFF. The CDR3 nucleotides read TGTGCCAGCAGCGTATTAGGGGCGCCTAATGAAAAACTGTTTTTT.

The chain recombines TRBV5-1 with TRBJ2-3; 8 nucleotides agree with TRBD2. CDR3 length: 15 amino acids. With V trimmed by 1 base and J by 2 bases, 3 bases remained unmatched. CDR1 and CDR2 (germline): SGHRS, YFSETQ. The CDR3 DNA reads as TGCGCCAGCAGCTTGATCGGGAGGGCCACAGATACGCAGTATTTT. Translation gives CASSLIGRATDTQYF.

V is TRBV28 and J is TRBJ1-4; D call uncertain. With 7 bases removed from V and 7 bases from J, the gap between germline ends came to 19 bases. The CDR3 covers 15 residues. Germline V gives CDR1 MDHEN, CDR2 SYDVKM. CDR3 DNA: TGTGCCAGCAATCCCCAGGAGGGAATAAGTGAAAAACTGTTTTTT. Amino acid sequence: CASNPQEGISEKLFF.